The clone carrying this T cell receptor beta chain occurred a few times. Its antigen is unidentified. It was 8 to 10 ml of fresh peripheral blood that supplied the PBMCs. The source of the sample is a study of T cells in Graves' hyperthyroidism and ophthalmopathy. Background on the study: Peripheral blood draws took place at initial diagnosis, ahead of any treatment. Study observations and caveats: Separating ophthalmopathy from stable hyperthyroidism was achieved by a 13 V-J model.

Trimming removed 4 bases from V and 2 bases from J, with 11 bases in between. This CDR3 is 14 amino acids long. CDR1 is MNHEY, CDR2 SVGEGT, per germline. RNA transcripts served as the template for amplifying TCR beta CDR3 regions. During a first-round RT-PCR of the TCR CDR3, the HTBI primer set was used. TCRdb called the multiplex PCR reads again in MiXCR, with one record for every CDR3 protein. Here the sample spans hundreds of thousands of distinct CDR3 sequences, roughly 22% being singletons. This sequence originates from a man aged 30 to 39 with Graves' ophthalmopathy. The gene calls are TRBV6-2 or TRBV6-3 and TRBJ2-5, with a possible D match to TRBD1 (5 bases). Material: blood. CDR3 loop: CASSSSDNQETQYF. The CDR3 DNA reads TGTGCCAGCAGTTCATCGGACAATCAAGAGACCCAGTACTTC.